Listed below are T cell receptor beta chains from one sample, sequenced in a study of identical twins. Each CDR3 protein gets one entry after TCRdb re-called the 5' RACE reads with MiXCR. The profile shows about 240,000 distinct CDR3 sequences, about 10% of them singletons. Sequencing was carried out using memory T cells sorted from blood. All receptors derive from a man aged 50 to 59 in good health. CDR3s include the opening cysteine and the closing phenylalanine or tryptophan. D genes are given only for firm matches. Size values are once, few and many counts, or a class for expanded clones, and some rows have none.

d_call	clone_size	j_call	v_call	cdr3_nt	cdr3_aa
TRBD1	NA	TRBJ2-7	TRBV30	TGTGCCTGGAGTGTTTTGCAGGGGGCCTACGAGCAGTACTTC	CAWSVLQGAYEQYF
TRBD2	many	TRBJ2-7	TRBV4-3	TGCGCCAGCAGCCACCGTAGCGGGAGTGCCTACGAGCAGTACTTC	CASSHRSGSAYEQYF
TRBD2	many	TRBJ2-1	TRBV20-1	TGCAGTGCCAAGACGCCGGGACTAGGGATAGATGAGCAGTTCTTC	CSAKTPGLGIDEQFF
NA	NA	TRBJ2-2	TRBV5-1	NA	CASSLPGLANTGELFFF
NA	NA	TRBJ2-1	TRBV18	TGTGCCAGCTCGCTCTTCCGGGACTCGAATGAGCAGTTCTTC	CASSLFRDSNEQFF
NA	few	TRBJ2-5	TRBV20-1	TGCAGTGCTAGAGATCCTCTGTTAAGGGAGACCCAGTACTTC	CSARDPLLRETQYF
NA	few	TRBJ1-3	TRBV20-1	TGCAGTGCTAGAGGCTCTGGAAACACCATATATTTT	CSARGSGNTIYF
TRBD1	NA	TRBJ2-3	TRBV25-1	TGTGCCAGCAGAACAGGGGCCTCCGGGGATACGCAGTATTTT	CASRTGASGDTQYF
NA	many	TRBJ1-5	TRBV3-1	TGTGCCAGCAGTCAGGTTAATCAGCCCCAGCATTTT	CASSQVNQPQHF
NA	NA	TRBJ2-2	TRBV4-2	TGTGCCAGCAGCCAAGAGTTTAGAGCGAACACCGGGGAGCTGTTTTTT	CASSQEFRANTGELFF
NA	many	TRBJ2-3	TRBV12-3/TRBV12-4	TGTGCCAGCAGTTCGGACACGAGCACAGATACGCAGTATTTT	CASSSDTSTDTQYF
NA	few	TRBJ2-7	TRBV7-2	TGTGCCAGCAGCTCAAGCCCAGCGGCATGGGCCGAGCAGTACTTC	CASSSSPAAWAEQYF
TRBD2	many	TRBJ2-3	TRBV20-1	TGCCGTGGGACTAGCGGTAACCCTAGCACAGATACGCAGTATTTT	CRGTSGNPSTDTQYF
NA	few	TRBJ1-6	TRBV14	TGTGCCAGCAGCCAGGGCATAAGCTCCTATAATTCACCCCTCCACTTT	CASSQGISSYNSPLHF
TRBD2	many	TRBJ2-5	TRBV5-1	TGCGCCAGTAGGGGACTAGTCATAGGAGAGACCCAGTACTTC	CASRGLVIGETQYF
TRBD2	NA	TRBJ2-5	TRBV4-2	TGTGCCAGCAGCCAAGCGAGCGGACTAGGGCGCGGGAGGGCCGGGGAGACCCAGTACTTC	CASSQASGLGRGRAGETQYF
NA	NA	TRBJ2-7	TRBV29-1	TGCAGCGTTACAGGACAGTTCTACGAGCAGTACTTC	CSVTGQFYEQYF
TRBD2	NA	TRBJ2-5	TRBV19	TGTGCCAGTAGTACGGGGGGAGAGACCCAGTACTTC	CASSTGGETQYF
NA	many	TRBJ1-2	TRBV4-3	TGCGCCAGCAGCCGCAGCGACGGGAGCTATGGCTACACCTTC	CASSRSDGSYGYTF
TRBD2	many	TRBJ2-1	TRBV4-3	TGCGCCAGCAGCCAAGATATAGCGGGAGCGGTTGTGCAGTTCTTC	CASSQDIAGAVVQFF
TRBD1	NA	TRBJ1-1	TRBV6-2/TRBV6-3	TGTGCCAGCAGGCCAGGGGGAGGGAACACTGAAGCTTTCTTT	CASRPGGGNTEAFF
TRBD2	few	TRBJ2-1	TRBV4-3	TGCGCCAGCAGCCTTCAAGCGGGGAGCTCCTACAATGAGCAGTTCTTC	CASSLQAGSSYNEQFF
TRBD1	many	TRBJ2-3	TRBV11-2	TGTGCCAGCAGCTCCCGGGGACAGGGGATAGATACGCAGTATTTT	CASSSRGQGIDTQYF
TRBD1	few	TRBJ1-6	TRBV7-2	TGTGCCAGCTGCAAAACCGACAGGGTATACGGTTCACCCCTCCACTTT	CASCKTDRVYGSPLHF
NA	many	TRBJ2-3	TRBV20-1	TGCAGTGCTACGAGTGACAGCGGGTTGGATACGCAGTATTTT	CSATSDSGLDTQYF
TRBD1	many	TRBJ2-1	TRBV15	TGTGCCACCACCTACAGGGGTCATGAGCAGTTCTTC	CATTYRGHEQFF
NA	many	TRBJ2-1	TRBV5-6	TGTGCCAGCAGCTTGGCCGGGGGTACTGAGCAGTTCTTC	CASSLAGGTEQFF
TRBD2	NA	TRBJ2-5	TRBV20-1	TGCAGTGCTAGAGATGCGGGGGACCCCAGGGAGACCCAGTACTTC	CSARDAGDPRETQYF
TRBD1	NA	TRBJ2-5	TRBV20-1	TGCAGTGCAAATGACAGGGGGCAAGAGACCCAGTACTTC	CSANDRGQETQYF
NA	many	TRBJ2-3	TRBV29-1	TGCAGCGTTGAAGAATTCTTAACGGGTAGCACAGATACGCAGTATTTT	CSVEEFLTGSTDTQYF
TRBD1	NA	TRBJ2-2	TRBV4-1	TGCGCCAGCAGCCATATTCCGGGACAGGGTTACACCGGGGAGCTGTTTTTT	CASSHIPGQGYTGELFF
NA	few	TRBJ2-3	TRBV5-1	TGCGCCAGCAGCTCCCAGGGTCCCACAGATACGCAGTATTTT	CASSSQGPTDTQYF
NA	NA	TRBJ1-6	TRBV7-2	TGTGCCAGCAGCTTAGCTGTGAGGAGGCATAATTCACCCCTCCACTTT	CASSLAVRRHNSPLHF
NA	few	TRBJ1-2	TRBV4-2	TGTGCCAGCAGCCAAGCGATGATGGAGACTAACTATGGCTACACCTTC	CASSQAMMETNYGYTF
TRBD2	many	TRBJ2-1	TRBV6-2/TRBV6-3	TGTGCCAGCAGCCGTACTAGCGGGATATACAATGAGCAGTTCTTC	CASSRTSGIYNEQFF
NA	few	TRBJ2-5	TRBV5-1	TGCGCCAGCAGCCAGCTTAGTCGGGAGACCCAGTACTTC	CASSQLSRETQYF
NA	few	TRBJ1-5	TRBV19	TGTGCCAGTAGTTTAGGGGCCGGAGCAGGACAGCCCCAGCATTTT	CASSLGAGAGQPQHF
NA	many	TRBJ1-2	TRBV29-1	TGCAGCGTTGAGGGGGGGCTGGCTTATGGCTACACCTTC	CSVEGGLAYGYTF
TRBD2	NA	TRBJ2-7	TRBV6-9	TGTGCCGGCAGTTATACTAGCGGGAGCCCCTATTCCTACGAGCAGTACTTC	CAGSYTSGSPYSYEQYF
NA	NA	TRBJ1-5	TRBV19	TGTGCCAGTCTTAGAACAGGACTGTATAGCAATCAGCCCCAGCATTTT	CASLRTGLYSNQPQHF
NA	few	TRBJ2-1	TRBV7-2	TGTGCCAGCACCAACACAGGGAGCAAGCAGTTCTTC	CASTNTGSKQFF
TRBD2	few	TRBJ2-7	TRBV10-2	TGCGCCAGCAATGACGGACTAGCGGGGACCTCCTACGAGCAGTACTTC	CASNDGLAGTSYEQYF
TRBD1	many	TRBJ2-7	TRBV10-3	TGTGCCATCAGCCGGACAGGCAGTTCCTACGAGCAGTACTTC	CAISRTGSSYEQYF
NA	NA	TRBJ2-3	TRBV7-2	TGTGCCAGCAGCTTAGAGGGCGGGGGCACAGATACGCAGTATTTT	CASSLEGGGTDTQYF
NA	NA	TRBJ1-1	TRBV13	TGTGCCAGCAGCTTAGTGGCAGGTCTTAGGGGCACTGAAGCTTTCTTT	CASSLVAGLRGTEAFF
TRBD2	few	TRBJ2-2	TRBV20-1	TGCAGTGCTCGGACTAGTCTGAGGGAGCTGTTTTTT	CSARTSLRELFF
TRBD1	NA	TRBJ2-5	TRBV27	TGTGCCAGCAGTACCAGGACAGGGAGATTCCAAGAGACCCAGTACTTC	CASSTRTGRFQETQYF
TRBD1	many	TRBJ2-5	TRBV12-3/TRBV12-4	TGTGCCAGCAGTCGAGACAGGGGGGTGCCCCAGTACTTC	CASSRDRGVPQYF
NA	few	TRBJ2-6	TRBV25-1	TGTGCCAGCTTATCCTCTGGGGCCAACGTCCTGACTTTC	CASLSSGANVLTF
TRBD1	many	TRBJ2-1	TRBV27	TGTGCCAGCAGCAAAGACAGGGAGCTCTACAATGAGCAGTTCTTC	CASSKDRELYNEQFF
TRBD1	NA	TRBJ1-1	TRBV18	TGTGCCAGCTCACCCGACAGGGTCGTGAACACTGAAGCTTTCTTT	CASSPDRVVNTEAFF
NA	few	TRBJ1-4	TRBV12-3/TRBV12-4	TGTGCCAGCAGTTCGGGTGGGGGTAATGAAAAACTGTTTTTT	CASSSGGGNEKLFF
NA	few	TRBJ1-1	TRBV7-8	TGTGCCAGCAGCCCAATGCGGGCCGTGAACACTGAAGCTTTCTTT	CASSPMRAVNTEAFF
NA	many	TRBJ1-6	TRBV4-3	TGCGCCAGCAGCCAAGATCCCCCGGGAGGGCATTCACCCCTCCACTTT	CASSQDPPGGHSPLHF
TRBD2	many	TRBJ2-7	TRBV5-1	TGCGCCAGCAGCTTGGTGGCTAGCGGGAGTTACGAGCAGTACTTC	CASSLVASGSYEQYF
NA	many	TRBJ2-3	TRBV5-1	TGCGCCAGCAGCTTGGGACAGGCTACTAGCACAGATACGCAGTATTTT	CASSLGQATSTDTQYF
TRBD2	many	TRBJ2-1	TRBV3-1	TGTGCCAGCAGCCCCAAAAGACTAGCGGGAATCAATGAGCAGTTCTTC	CASSPKRLAGINEQFF
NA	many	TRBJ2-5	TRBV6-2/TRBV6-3	TGTGCCAGCAGCCCCGGGGATGAGACCCAGTACTTC	CASSPGDETQYF